The T cell receptor beta chain described here comes from a study of T-cell memory formation after mild COVID-19 (dated by TCRdb to about 2021). In terms of the full investigation: TCR sequence clusters from the two donors were found to be largely donor specific. Two young, previously healthy adult volunteers made up the cohort, one male and one female. In a couple of donors, T-cell clones that expanded and contracted after mild COVID-19 were tracked by sequencing TCRalpha and TCRbeta repertoires over time.

Results and caveats for the whole study, not just this receptor: SARS-CoV-2 specificity was not confirmed for the second-wave clones peaking on day 37. From day 15 to 85, contracting clones showed balanced CD4/CD8 phenotypes, whereas a second wave of clones that expanded from day 15 to 37 leaned towards CD4+. Some responding clones were found in pre-infection memory, which suggests that pre-existing cross-reactive memory T cells took part in the SARS-CoV-2 response. Contracting CD4+ clones were located mainly in the CM and EM memory subsets, whereas CD8+ clones were found to be enriched in EMRA. Only two mild cases were covered in the study, and larger cohorts including severe cases with pre-infection samples were considered necessary.

Notes on this clonotype: Its antigen remains unidentified. Qualities for individual bases were not recorded, and no much larger clone is one base off.

Ficoll-Paque density gradient centrifugation was used to isolate PBMCs. V is clipped by 0 bases and J by 2 bases, and the sequence between their germline boundaries is 11 bases long. The CDR3 contains 16 residues, cysteine and phenylalanine counted. Left in the record is the CDR3 DNA by itself, 48 bases read in frame from the first base. Sequencing was carried out with an Illumina NovaSeq 6000. cDNA libraries for TCRalpha and TCRbeta were prepared by 5'RACE using constant-segment primers, with sample barcodes and unique molecular identifiers added. Trizol reagent was used to extract RNA from every sample. Libraries were amplified in two PCR steps, with a second sample barcode and Illumina TruSeq adapters added in the second step. The libraries were sequenced on an Illumina NovaSeq using 2 x 150 bp paired-end reads. Per the original workflow: Demultiplexing of reads and collapsing into UMI-guided consensus sequences were performed with migec v1.2.7. Using mixcr v2.1.11, UMI consensuses were aligned to TRA and TRB V and J templates and then assembled into clonotypes. Clonotypes were classified as expanded or contracted when called significant by both edgeR and NoisET, with noise models trained on biological replicates. edgeR calls used a false discovery rate-adjusted p below 0.01 and a log2 fold-change threshold of 1. PCA with hierarchical clustering of max-normalized trajectories of the 1000 most abundant clonotypes was used as exploratory dynamics analysis. The CD4 or CD8 phenotype of responding clones was assigned using the separately sequenced CD4+ and CD8+ repertoires. TCRdb itself trimmed the public reads at Q25 with fastp, ran MiXCR and retained productive beta chains. Each record represents a unique CDR3 protein, reported with the most common genes and DNA among its rows. The authors' filters were not applied to this entry. The sample table records a few hundred thousand distinct CDR3 sequences; less than 25% of these occur just once. 7.5% to 9.5% of the sample comes from the top ten.

The chain couples TRBV12-3 or TRBV12-4 to TRBJ2-1; the D region possibly corresponds to TRBD1 (5 bases align). The clonotype originates from an adult woman who had mild COVID-19 (a few samples of this study predate the infection). The sample titles of this study are shuffled in the database, so cell type and time point are left out; the donor was told from shared clones. The specimen sequenced was PBMCs or a T cell subset sorted from them (not recorded which). The CDR3 reads CASSLARTFTYNEQFF. The DNA reads TGTGCCAGCAGTTTAGCTAGGACATTCACCTACAATGAGCAGTTCTTC.